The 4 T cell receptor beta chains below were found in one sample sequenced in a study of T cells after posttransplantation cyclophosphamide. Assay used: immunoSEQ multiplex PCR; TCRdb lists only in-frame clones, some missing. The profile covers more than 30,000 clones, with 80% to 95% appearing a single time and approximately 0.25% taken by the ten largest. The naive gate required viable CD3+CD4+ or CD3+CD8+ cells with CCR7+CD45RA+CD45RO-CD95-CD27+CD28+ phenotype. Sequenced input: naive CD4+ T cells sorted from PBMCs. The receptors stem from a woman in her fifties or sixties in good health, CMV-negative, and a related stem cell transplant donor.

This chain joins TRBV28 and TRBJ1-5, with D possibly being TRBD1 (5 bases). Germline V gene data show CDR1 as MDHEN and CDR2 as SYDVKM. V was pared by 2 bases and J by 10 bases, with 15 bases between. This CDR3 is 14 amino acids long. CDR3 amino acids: CASSLEGGVGPQHF. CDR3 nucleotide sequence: TGTGCCAGCAGTTTAGAGGGAGGGGTAGGTCCCCAGCATTTT.

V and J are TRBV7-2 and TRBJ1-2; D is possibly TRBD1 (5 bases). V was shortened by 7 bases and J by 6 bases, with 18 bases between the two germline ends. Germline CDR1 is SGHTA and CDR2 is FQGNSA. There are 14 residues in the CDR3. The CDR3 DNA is TGTGCCAGCACCCTTAATAGGGGCGCAAATGGCTACACCTTC. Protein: CASTLNRGANGYTF.

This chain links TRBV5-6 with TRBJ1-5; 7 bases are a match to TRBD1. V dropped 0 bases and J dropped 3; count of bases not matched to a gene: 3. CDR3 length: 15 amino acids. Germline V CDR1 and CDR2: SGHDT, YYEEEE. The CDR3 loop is CASSLGRGNNQPQHF. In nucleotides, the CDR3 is TGTGCCAGCAGCTTGGGCAGGGGGAACAATCAGCCCCAGCATTTT.

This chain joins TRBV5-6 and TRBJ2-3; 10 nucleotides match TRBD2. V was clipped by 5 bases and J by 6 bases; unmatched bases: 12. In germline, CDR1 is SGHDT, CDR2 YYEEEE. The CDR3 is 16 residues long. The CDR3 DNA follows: TGTGCCAGCAGTTTAATCCAGCGGGGGGGCGGGGATACGCAGTATTTT. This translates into CASSLIQRGGGDTQYF.